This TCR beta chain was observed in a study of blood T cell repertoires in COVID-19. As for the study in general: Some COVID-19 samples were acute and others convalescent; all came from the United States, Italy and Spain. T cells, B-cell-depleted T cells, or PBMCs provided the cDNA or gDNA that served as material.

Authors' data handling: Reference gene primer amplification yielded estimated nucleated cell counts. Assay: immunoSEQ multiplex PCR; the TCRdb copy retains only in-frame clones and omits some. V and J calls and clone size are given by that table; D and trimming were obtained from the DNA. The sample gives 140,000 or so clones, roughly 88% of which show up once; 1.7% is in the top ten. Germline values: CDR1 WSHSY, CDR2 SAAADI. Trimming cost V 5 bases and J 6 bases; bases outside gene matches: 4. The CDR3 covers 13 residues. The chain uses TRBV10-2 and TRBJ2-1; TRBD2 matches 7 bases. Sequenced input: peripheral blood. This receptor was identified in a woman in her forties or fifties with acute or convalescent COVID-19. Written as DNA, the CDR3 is TGCGCCAGCAGTACCGGACTAGGCAATGAGCAGTTCTTC. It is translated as CASSTGLGNEQFF.